The TCR beta chain described here comes from a study of T cell changes during pregnancy in multiple sclerosis. TCRdb keeps only in-frame clones here, not all; method: immunoSEQ multiplex PCR. There are 35,000 to 50,000 clones in the sample; roughly nine tenths occur only once, and 1.2% lies in the top ten. Comment on this clone: One end of the junction fails to match germline, which may point to a read error.

CDR3 length: 15 residues. The V gene's germline CDR1 is MNHNY and CDR2 SVGAGI (reference sequence). The chain couples TRBV6-6 to TRBJ2-1; TRBD2 aligns across 9 bases. The sample was CD4+ T cells from peripheral blood mononuclear cells, taken after pregnancy. This receptor was identified in a female donor with multiple sclerosis, enrolled in a pregnancy study. The CDR3 DNA sequence: TGTGCCAGCCGCCGCCTAGCGGGACCCTATAATGAGCAGTTCTTC. Protein product: CASRRLAGPYNEQFF.